The entry below gives a single T cell receptor beta chain sequence along with its context. Its antigen is currently unknown. Investigators reverse transcribed all isolated RNA, so they sequenced expressed TCRB transcripts. Libraries were prepared by immunoSEQ multiplex PCR; TCRdb keeps only in-frame clonotypes and omits some of them. The sample consists of 120,000 to 150,000 clones, roughly a tenth of them appearing once. The CDR3 has 15 residues. CDR1 is ENHRY and CDR2 is SYGVKD in the germline V gene. V was pared by 2 bases and J by 2 bases, with 12 bases between. This specimen belongs to a study of beta chain features in type 1 diabetes. Study-wide findings and caveats: Among patients, naive, central memory and Treg TCRB repertoires appeared more similar than among healthy donors.

Staining for CD45RO/CCR7/CD25/CD127/CD95/CD27 allowed sorting of CD4+ naive, central memory, regulatory and stem cell-like memory cells. V gene TRBV10-3 combines with J gene TRBJ2-5; D perhaps matches TRBD2 (6 bases). Sequencing input: naive CD4+ T cells from blood. The source is a man aged 18 to 30 in good health. The CDR3 reads CAISEARLVQETQYF. Here the CDR3 DNA reads TGTGCCATCAGTGAGGCGCGACTAGTTCAAGAGACCCAGTACTTC.